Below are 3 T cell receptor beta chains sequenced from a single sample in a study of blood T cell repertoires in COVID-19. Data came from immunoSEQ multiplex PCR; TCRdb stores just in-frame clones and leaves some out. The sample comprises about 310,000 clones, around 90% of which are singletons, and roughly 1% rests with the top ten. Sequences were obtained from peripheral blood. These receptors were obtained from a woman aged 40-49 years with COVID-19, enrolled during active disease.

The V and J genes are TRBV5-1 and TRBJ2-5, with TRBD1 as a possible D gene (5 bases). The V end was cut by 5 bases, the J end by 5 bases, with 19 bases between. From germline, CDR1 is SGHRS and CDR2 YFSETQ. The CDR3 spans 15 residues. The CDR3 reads CASSIDRQLRETQYF. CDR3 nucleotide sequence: TGCGCCAGCAGTATTGACCGACAGTTGAGGGAGACCCAGTACTTC.

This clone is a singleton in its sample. The CDR3 DNA sequence: TGCGCCAGCAAGGGGGGGGACGAGCAGTACTTC. The encoded protein is CASKGGDEQYF. The J gene is TRBJ2-7, the V gene TRBV5-1, with D perhaps TRBD2 (7 bases). V lost 6 bases, J lost 5 bases, and 9 bases lay in between. The CDR3 has 11 amino acids. Germline V CDR1 and CDR2: SGHRS, YFSETQ.

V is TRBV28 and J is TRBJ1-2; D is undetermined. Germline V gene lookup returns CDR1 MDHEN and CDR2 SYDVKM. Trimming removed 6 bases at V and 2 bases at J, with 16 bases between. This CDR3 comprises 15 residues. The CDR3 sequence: CASSSSQVPNYGYTF. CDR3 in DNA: TGTGCCAGCAGCTCTTCCCAGGTCCCAAACTATGGCTACACCTTC.